What follows is one TCR beta chain and its context. The V end lost 6 bases, the J end lost 8 bases, and 10 bases lay between the germline ends. The CDR3 sequence is 11 residues long. The sample belongs to a study of blood T cell repertoires in COVID-19. Background on the study: COVID-19 samples, acute and convalescent, were from the United States, Italy and Spain. In each case, the material was cDNA or gDNA derived from T cells, B-cell-depleted T cells, or PBMCs.

Per the original data handling: Reference gene primer amplification yielded estimated nucleated cell counts. Clones were sequenced by immunoSEQ multiplex PCR, and TCRdb holds only the in-frame ones, with some missing. From that table come the V and J calls and clone size; the DNA was used to work out D and trimming. Among 100,000 to 150,000 clones listed, around 83% were seen once. This receptor was taken from a man aged 35-49 years with active or convalescent COVID-19. The sequenced sample consisted of peripheral blood. V usage is TRBV12-3 or TRBV12-4 and J usage is TRBJ1-1, with no clear D. The DNA of the CDR3 is TGTGCCAGCAGCCCCTCCCCCGAAGCTTTCTTT. Translating gives CASSPSPEAFF.